The 9 T cell receptor beta chains below all came from one sample that was sequenced in a study of immune evolution from preneoplasia to lung adenocarcinoma. TCRdb's table, derived via immunoSEQ multiplex PCR, lists solely in-frame clones and lacks some. The sample yields roughly 14,000 clones, approximately 80% seen once. Sequences were obtained from FFPE minimally invasive lung adenocarcinoma tissue. These receptors all stem from a person between 65 and 79 years old with lung adenocarcinoma.

The sample holds one count of this clone. The V call is TRBV5-4, the J call TRBJ2-7; D is ambiguous. The CDR3 has 13 amino acids. The V end was cut by 4 bases, the J end by 1 base, with 9 bases between. Germline CDR1 reads SGHNT; CDR2 reads YYREEE (reference sequence). The CDR3 protein is CASSGGRSYEQYF. The CDR3 DNA sequence: TGTGCCAGCAGCGGCGGTAGGTCCTACGAGCAGTACTTC.

The chain carries TRBV19 and TRBJ2-1; perhaps TRBD2 as D (6 bases). The CDR3 extends over 17 amino acids. Germline CDR1 is LNHDA and CDR2 is SQIVND (reference sequence). V lost 5 bases to trimming and J lost 0 bases, with 17 bases between them. In nucleotides, the CDR3 is TGTGCCAGTAGTCCGCCGGCTAGCGCGAGCTCCTACAATGAGCAGTTCTTC. It specifies CASSPPASASSYNEQFF.

In its sample, this clone was seen a few times. This chain connects TRBV28 to TRBJ1-3, with a weak D call TRBD1 (5 bases). Germline assignment: CDR1 MDHEN and CDR2 SYDVKM. CDR3 length: 15 amino acids. Trimming took 7 bases from V and 0 from J, leaving 13 bases between them. Here the CDR3 DNA reads TGTGCCAGCAACCCTTTTGGGGCCTCTGGAAACACCATATATTTT. This gives the protein CASNPFGASGNTIYF. The full variable domain, with the rest looked up from reference TRBV28 and TRBJ1-3, is DVKVTQSSRYLVKRTGEKVFLECVQDMDHENMFWYRQDPGLGLRLIYFSYDVKMKEKGDIPEGYSVSREKKERFSLILESASTNQTSMYLCASNPFGASGNTIYFGEGSWLTVV.

The V and J genes are TRBV11-2 and TRBJ2-6; D is unresolved. The CDR3 is 13 residues long. Trimming took off 1 base at V and 2 bases at J, with 0 bases between the two ends. CDR1 is SGHAT, CDR2 FQNNGV, per germline. CDR3 DNA sequence: TGTGCCAGCAGCTTAGCTGGGGCCAACGTCCTGACTTTC. Translation gives CASSLAGANVLTF. Supplemented by reference TRBV11-2 and TRBJ2-6, the full variable domain reads EAGVAQSPRYKIIEKRQSVAFWCNPISGHATLYWYQQILGQGPKLLIQFQNNGVVDDSQLPKDRFSAERLKGVDSTLKIQPAKLEDSAVYLCASSLAGANVLTFGAGSRLTVL.

This rearrangement joins TRBV28 to TRBJ1-5; no clear D gene. Germline V gene lookup returns CDR1 MDHEN and CDR2 SYDVKM. The CDR3 sequence is 13 residues long. The V gene lost 6 bases and the J gene lost 4 bases, with 10 bases spanning the gap. DNA for the CDR3: TGTGCCAGCAGCCCTACCGCTAATCAGCCCCAGCATTTT. This translates into CASSPTANQPQHF.

The chain combines TRBV4-1 with TRBJ2-7, with D tentatively TRBD1 (5 bases). Trimming stripped 4 bases from V and 3 bases from J, with 10 bases between. This CDR3 is 13 amino acids long. Germline V CDR1 and CDR2: MGHRA, YSYEKL. CDR3 nucleotides: TGCGCCAGCAGCCTACGGACACTCTACGAGCAGTACTTC. Translated: CASSLRTLYEQYF.

The CDR3 nucleotides read TGTGCCAGCCTCACGGGGAACAGGGTGCCTGAAGCTTTCTTT. Translated: CASLTGNRVPEAFF. The chain couples TRBV6-1 to TRBJ1-1; D is perhaps TRBD1 (6 bases). The V gene's germline CDR1 is MNHNS and CDR2 SASEGT. The CDR3 extends over 14 amino acids. The V end lost 8 bases, the J end lost 6 bases, and 19 bases lay between the germline ends.

The rearrangement uses TRBV30 and TRBJ2-7; D possibly corresponds to TRBD1 (6 bases). Trimming removed 0 bases at V and 7 bases at J, with 16 bases between. CDR1 GTSNPN and CDR2 SVGIG come from the germline V gene (reference sequence). The CDR3 runs to 14 residues. The CDR3 DNA follows: TGTGCCTGGAGTGTCATGGACAGCTCAGTAGAGCAGTACTTC. Protein product: CAWSVMDSSVEQYF.

This clone was detected only a few times. The genes are TRBV15 and TRBJ2-7; D uncertain. CDR1 is LNHNV, CDR2 YYDKDF, per germline (reference sequence). The CDR3 runs 13 residues. With 0 bases removed from V and 4 bases from J, the gap between germline ends came to 7 bases. DNA of the CDR3: TGTGCCACCAGCAGAGATCTTGCGTACGAGCAGTACTTC. Translated, it gives CATSRDLAYEQYF.